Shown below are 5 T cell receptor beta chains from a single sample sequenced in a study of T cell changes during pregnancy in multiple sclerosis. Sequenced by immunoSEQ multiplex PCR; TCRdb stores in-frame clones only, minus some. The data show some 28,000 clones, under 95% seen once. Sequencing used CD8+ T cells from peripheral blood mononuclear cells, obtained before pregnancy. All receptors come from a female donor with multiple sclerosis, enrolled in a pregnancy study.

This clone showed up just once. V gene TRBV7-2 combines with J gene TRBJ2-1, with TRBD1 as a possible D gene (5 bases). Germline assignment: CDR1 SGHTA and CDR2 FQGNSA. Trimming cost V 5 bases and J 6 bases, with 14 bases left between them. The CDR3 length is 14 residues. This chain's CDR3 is CASSLGKGFNEQFF. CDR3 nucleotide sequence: TGTGCCAGCAGCCTCGGCAAGGGGTTCAATGAGCAGTTCTTC.

In DNA form, the CDR3 reads TGTGCCATCGGCTCCGGGACACTCTATGGCTACACCTTC. Translation: CAIGSGTLYGYTF. The chain recombines TRBV10-3 with TRBJ1-2; a possible D gene is TRBD1 (6 bases). V lost 8 bases, J lost 4 bases, and 14 bases lay in between. The CDR3 extends over 13 amino acids. CDR1 ENHRY and CDR2 SYGVKD come from the germline V gene.

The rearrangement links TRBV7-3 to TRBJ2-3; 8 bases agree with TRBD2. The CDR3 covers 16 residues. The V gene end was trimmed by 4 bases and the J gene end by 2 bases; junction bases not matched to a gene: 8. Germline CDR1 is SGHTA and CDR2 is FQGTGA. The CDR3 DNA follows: TGTGCCAGCAGCTACGGACTAGCTCGCGACACAGATACGCAGTATTTT. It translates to CASSYGLARDTDTQYF.

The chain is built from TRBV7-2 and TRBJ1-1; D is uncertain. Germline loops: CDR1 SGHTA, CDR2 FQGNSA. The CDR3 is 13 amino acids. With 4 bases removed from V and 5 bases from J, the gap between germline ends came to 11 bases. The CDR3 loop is CASSYSAGTEAFF. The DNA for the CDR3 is TGTGCCAGCAGCTACTCAGCCGGGACTGAAGCTTTCTTT. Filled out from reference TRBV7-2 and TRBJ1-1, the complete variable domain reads GAGVSQSPSNKVTEKGKDVELRCDPISGHTALYWYRQSLGQGLEFLIYFQGNSAPDKSGLPSDRFSAERTGGSVSTLTIQRTQQEDSAVYLCASSYSAGTEAFFGQGTRLTVV.

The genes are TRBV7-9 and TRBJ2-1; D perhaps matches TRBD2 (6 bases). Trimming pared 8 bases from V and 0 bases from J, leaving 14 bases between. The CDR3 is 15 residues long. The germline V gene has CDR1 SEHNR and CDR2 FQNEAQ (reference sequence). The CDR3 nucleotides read TGTGCCAGCCTCCCGGCGGGGAGCTCCTACAATGAGCAGTTCTTC. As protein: CASLPAGSSYNEQFF.